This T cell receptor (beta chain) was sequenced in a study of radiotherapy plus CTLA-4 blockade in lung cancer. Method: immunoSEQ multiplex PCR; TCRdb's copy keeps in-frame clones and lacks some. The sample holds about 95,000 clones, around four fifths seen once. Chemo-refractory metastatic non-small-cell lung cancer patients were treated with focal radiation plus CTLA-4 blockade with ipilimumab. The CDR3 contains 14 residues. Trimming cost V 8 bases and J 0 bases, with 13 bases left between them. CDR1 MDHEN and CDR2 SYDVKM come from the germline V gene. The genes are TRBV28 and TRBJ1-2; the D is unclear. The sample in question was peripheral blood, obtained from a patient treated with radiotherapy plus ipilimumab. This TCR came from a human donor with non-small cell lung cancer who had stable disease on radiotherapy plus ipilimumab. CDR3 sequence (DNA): TGTGCCAGCGGCCTTCCCTTAGCTAACTATGGCTACACCTTC. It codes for CASGLPLANYGYTF.